These 5 T cell receptor beta chains came from one sample sequenced in a study of CD8+ T cells in alopecia areata. Specified treatment: oral pan-JAK inhibitor, 5-10 mg twice daily. RNA extraction was followed by reverse transcription into cDNA, which acted as the sequencing template. Here immunoSEQ multiplex PCR was the method, and the copy in TCRdb shows in-frame clones only, minus some. The sample lists a few hundred thousand clones, under 60% occurring once. The material sequenced was CD4+ T cells sorted from blood, taken at week 4, from a patient treated with tofacitinib. Receptors were obtained from a human donor with alopecia areata.

The chain employs TRBV19 and TRBJ2-7; 8 nucleotides match TRBD1. Germline V CDR1 and CDR2: LNHDA, SQIVND (reference sequence). This CDR3 is 14 amino acids long. J gave up 6 bases and V 5 bases, and 9 bases lay outside the gene matches. The CDR3 DNA reads as TGTGCCAGTAGTTTTGTTGACAGGGGCTCCGAGCAGTACTTC. This gives the protein CASSFVDRGSEQYF.

This clone has just a few counts. The chain carries TRBV4-2 and TRBJ2-1, with D perhaps TRBD2 (5 bases). Between the trimmed V and J ends, which lost 0 bases and 14 bases, there was a span of 14 bases. This CDR3 region has 13 residues. Per the germline V gene, CDR1 is LGHNA and CDR2 is YNFKEQ. The CDR3 spells CASSQDKEAWEFF. CDR3 sequence (DNA): TGTGCCAGCAGCCAAGACAAGGAGGCCTGGGAGTTCTTC.

This clone was counted a single time. This CDR3 is also generated by other DNA sequences in the sample. V usage is TRBV4-3 and J usage is TRBJ1-5; D unclear. The CDR3 contains 14 residues. CDR1 and CDR2 (germline): LGHNA, YSLEER. The V and J ends lost 1 base and 2 bases respectively, with 6 bases between them. The chain's CDR3 is CASSQGAGNQPQHF. The CDR3, as DNA: TGCGCCAGCAGCCAAGGTGCAGGCAATCAGCCCCAGCATTTT.

V and J are TRBV29-1 and TRBJ1-1; TRBD1 might be the D (6 bases). CDR1 is SQVTM and CDR2 is ANQGSEA in the germline V gene. The CDR3 consists of 18 residues. Trimming took off 1 base at V and 2 bases at J, with 23 bases between the two ends. The CDR3 region has the DNA TGCAGCGTTGAAGGTGTTAGGGGGGGTCTTGGGGCCAACACTGAAGCTTTCTTT. The encoded protein is CSVEGVRGGLGANTEAFF. Full variable domain (rest looked up from reference TRBV29-1 and TRBJ1-1): SAVISQKPSRDICQRGTSLTIQCQVDSQVTMMFWYRQQPGQSLTLIATANQGSEATYESGFVIDKFPISRPNLTFSTLTVSNMSPEDSSIYLCSVEGVRGGLGANTEAFFGQGTRLTVV.

This clone has only a few counts. The rearrangement joins TRBV6-5 to TRBJ1-2; TRBD1 matches 11 bases. The CDR3 is 16 residues long. Germline loops: CDR1 MNHEY, CDR2 SVGAGI. Losses at the gene ends were 0 bases for V and 5 bases for J; bases not matched to a gene: 5. The CDR3 loop reads CASSYSRTGGGYGYTF. CDR3 DNA sequence: TGTGCCAGCAGTTACTCTCGGACAGGGGGCGGTTATGGCTACACCTTC.